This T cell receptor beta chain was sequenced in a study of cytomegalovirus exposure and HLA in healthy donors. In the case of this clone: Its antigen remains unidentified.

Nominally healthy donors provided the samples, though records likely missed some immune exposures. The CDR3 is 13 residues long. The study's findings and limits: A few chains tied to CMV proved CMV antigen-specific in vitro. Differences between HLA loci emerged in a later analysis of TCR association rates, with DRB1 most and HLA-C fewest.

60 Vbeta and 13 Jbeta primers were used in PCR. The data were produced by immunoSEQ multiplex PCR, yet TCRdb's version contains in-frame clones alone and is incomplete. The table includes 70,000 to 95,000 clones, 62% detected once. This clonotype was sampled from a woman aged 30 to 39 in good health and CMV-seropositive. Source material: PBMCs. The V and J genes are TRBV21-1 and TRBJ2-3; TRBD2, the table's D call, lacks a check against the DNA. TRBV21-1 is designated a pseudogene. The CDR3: CASSRGGADTQYF. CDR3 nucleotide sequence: TGTGCCAGCAGCCGAGGCGGGGCAGATACGCAGTATTTT.